The clone carrying this T cell receptor (beta chain) was detected many times. Antigen specificity is unknown. These data belong to a study of T cells in Graves' hyperthyroidism and ophthalmopathy. The CDR3 has 17 amino acids. The ends were cut back, 6 bases at V and 7 bases at J, with 24 bases in the middle. Whole-study results and caveats: Ophthalmopathy was model-predicted a median approximately 6.4 months pre-onset.

What was amplified from RNA transcripts were TCR beta CDR3 regions. With the HTBI primer set, the TCR CDR3 went through a first round of RT-PCR. In TCRdb, the multiplex PCR reads were re-called with MiXCR into one record per CDR3 protein. The table lists 450,000 to 700,000 distinct CDR3 sequences, around 42% of them singletons. The V gene is TRBV12-3 or TRBV12-4, the J gene TRBJ1-4; a possible D gene is TRBD1 (6 bases). This clonotype was sampled from a woman between 18 and 29 years old with Graves' hyperthyroidism. Sequencing was carried out using peripheral blood or thyroid tissue (not recorded which). CDR3 in DNA: TGTGCCAGCAGACCGGGACACGCAACCGGCGTAAGTGAAAAACTGTTTTTT. It translates to CASRPGHATGVSEKLFF.